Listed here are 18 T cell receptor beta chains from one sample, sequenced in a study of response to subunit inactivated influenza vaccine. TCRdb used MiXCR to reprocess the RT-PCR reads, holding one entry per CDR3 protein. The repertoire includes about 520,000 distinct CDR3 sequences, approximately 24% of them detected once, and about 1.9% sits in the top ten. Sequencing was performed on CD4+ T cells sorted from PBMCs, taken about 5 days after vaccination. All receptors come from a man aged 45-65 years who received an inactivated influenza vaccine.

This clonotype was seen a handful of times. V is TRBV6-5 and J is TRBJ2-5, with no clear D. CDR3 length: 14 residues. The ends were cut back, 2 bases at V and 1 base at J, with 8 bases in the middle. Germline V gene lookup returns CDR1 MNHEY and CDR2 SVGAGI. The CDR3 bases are TGTGCCAGCAGTTACCATGGCGGCCAAGAGACCCAGTACTTC. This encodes CASSYHGGQETQYF.

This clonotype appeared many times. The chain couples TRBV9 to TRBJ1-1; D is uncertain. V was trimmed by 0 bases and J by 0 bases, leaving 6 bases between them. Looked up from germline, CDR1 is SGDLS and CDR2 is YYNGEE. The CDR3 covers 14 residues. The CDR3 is CASSVEVLNTEAFF. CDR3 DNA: TGTGCCAGCAGCGTAGAAGTCTTGAACACTGAAGCTTTCTTT.

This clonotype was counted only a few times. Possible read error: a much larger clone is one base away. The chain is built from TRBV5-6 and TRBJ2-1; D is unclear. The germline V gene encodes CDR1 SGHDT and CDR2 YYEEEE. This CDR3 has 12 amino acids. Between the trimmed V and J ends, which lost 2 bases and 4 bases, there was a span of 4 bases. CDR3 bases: TGTGCCAGCAGCTTCCAATACAATGAGCAGTTCTTC. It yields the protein CASSFQYNEQFF.

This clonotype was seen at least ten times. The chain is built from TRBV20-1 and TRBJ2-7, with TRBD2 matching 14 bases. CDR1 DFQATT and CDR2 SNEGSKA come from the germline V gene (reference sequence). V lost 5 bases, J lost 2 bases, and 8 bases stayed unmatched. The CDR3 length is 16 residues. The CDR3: CSASGTSGRGTYEQYF. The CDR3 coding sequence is TGCAGTGCTTCAGGGACTAGCGGGAGAGGGACCTACGAGCAGTACTTC.

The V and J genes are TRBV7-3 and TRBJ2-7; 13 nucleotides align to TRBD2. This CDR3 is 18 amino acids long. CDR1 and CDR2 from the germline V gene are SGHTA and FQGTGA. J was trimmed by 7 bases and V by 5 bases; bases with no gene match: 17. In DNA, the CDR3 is TGTGCCAGCAGCCTCCTTCCGGGACTAGCGGGACCTAGCGGGGAGCAGTACTTC. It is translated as CASSLLPGLAGPSGEQYF.

The CDR3 coding sequence is TGTGCCAGCAGCTCAACGAGGACGGGATCCTACGAGCAGTACTTC. Protein product: CASSSTRTGSYEQYF. The gene calls are TRBV11-2 and TRBJ2-7; a weak D match, TRBD2 (5 bases). Trimming cost V 4 bases and J 1 base, with 14 bases left between them. The CDR3 is made up of 15 amino acids. Germline V gene data show CDR1 as SGHAT and CDR2 as FQNNGV.

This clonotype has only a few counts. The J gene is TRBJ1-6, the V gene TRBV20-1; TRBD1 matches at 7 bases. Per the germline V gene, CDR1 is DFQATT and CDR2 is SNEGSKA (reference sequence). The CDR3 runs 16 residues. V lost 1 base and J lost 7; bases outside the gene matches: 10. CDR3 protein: CSARGGWAGGNSPLHF. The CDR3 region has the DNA TGCAGTGCTAGAGGAGGATGGGCAGGGGGAAATTCACCCCTCCACTTT.

CDR3 coding DNA: TGTGCCAGCAGCTTAGGTGACAGGGGAAAGCATTTT. Its translation: CASSLGDRGKHF. The rearrangement uses TRBV7-9 and TRBJ1-5; 8 bases align to TRBD1. The germline gives CDR1 SEHNR, CDR2 FQNEAQ (reference sequence). This CDR3 is built from 12 residues. V gave up 1 base and J gave up 14 bases; unmatched junction bases: 4.

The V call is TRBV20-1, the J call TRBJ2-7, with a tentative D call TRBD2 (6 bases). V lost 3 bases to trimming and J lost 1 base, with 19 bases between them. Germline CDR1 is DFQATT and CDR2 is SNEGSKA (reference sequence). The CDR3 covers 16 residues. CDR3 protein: CSARSASERTSYEQYF. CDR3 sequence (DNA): TGCAGTGCTAGGTCGGCTAGCGAGAGAACTTCCTACGAGCAGTACTTC.

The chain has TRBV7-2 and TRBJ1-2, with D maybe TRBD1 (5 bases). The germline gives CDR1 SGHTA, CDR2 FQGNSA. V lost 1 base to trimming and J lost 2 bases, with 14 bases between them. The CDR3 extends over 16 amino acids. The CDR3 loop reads CASSLVFFRGNYGYTF. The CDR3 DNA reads TGTGCCAGCAGCTTAGTTTTTTTCCGGGGGAACTATGGCTACACCTTC.

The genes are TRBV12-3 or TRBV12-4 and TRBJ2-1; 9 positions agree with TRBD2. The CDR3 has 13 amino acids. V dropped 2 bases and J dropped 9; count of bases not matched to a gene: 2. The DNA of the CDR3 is TGTGCCAGCAGTTTACTAGCGGGGACTGAGCAGTTCTTC. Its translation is CASSLLAGTEQFF.

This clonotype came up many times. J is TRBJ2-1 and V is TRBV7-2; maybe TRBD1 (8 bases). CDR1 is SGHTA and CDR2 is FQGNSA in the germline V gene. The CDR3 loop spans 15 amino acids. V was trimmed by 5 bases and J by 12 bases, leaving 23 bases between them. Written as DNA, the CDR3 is TGTGCCAGCAGCCCAACGTACAGGGGGGGGAGGATGCAGTTCTTC. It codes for CASSPTYRGGRMQFF.

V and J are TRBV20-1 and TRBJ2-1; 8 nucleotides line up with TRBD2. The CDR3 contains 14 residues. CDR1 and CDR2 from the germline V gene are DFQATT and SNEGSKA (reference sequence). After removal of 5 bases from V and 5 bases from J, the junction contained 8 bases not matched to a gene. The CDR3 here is CSAVSGMPHNEQFF. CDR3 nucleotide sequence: TGCAGTGCTGTTAGCGGGATGCCCCACAATGAGCAGTTCTTC.

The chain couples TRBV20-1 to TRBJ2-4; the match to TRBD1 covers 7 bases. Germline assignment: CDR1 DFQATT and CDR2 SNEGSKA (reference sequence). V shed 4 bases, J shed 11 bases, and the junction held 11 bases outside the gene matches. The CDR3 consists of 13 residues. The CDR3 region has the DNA TGCAGTGCTACTACCCGGGACAGCACCCTTCAGTACTTC. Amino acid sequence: CSATTRDSTLQYF.

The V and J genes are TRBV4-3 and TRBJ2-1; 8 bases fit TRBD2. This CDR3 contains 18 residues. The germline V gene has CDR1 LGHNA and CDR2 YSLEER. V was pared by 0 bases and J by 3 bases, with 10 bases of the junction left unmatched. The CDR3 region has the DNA TGCGCCAGCAGCCAAGATGGCCAAACTAGCGGCCTCTACAATGAGCAGTTCTTC. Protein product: CASSQDGQTSGLYNEQFF.

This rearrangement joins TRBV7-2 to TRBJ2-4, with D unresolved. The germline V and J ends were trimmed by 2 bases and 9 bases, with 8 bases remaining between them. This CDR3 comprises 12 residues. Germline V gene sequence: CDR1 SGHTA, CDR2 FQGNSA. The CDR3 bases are TGTGCCAGCAGCTTACTGGAAACCATTCAGTACTTC. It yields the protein CASSLLETIQYF.

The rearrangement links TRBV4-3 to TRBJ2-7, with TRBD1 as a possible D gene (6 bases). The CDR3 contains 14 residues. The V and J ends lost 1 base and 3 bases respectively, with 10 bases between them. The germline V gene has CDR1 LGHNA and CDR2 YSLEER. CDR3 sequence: CASSQVPRGYEQYF. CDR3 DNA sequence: TGCGCCAGCAGCCAAGTTCCCAGGGGCTACGAGCAGTACTTC.

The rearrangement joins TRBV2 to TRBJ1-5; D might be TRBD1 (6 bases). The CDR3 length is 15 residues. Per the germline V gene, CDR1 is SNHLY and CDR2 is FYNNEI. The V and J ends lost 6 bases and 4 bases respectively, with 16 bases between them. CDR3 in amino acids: CASRELEGTNQPQHF. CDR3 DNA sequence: TGTGCCAGCAGAGAACTTGAGGGGACAAATCAGCCCCAGCATTTT.